The present T cell receptor (beta chain) was sequenced within a study of blood T cell repertoires in COVID-19. Data came from immunoSEQ multiplex PCR; TCRdb stores just in-frame clones and leaves some out. Seen here are tens of thousands of clones, about 87% observed once, and the top ten hold about 8%. The germline gives CDR1 MGHDK, CDR2 SYGVNS. The V gene end was trimmed by 7 bases and the J gene end by 6 bases; junction bases not matched to a gene: 9. This CDR3 has 14 residues. This clonotype was obtained from a man aged 50 to 60 with acute or convalescent COVID-19. The rearrangement joins TRBV25-1 to TRBJ2-7; 10 nucleotides align to TRBD1. The sample comprised peripheral blood. The CDR3 protein is CASNRQGASGEQYF. CDR3 in DNA: TGTGCCAGCAATCGACAGGGGGCCTCTGGCGAGCAGTACTTC.